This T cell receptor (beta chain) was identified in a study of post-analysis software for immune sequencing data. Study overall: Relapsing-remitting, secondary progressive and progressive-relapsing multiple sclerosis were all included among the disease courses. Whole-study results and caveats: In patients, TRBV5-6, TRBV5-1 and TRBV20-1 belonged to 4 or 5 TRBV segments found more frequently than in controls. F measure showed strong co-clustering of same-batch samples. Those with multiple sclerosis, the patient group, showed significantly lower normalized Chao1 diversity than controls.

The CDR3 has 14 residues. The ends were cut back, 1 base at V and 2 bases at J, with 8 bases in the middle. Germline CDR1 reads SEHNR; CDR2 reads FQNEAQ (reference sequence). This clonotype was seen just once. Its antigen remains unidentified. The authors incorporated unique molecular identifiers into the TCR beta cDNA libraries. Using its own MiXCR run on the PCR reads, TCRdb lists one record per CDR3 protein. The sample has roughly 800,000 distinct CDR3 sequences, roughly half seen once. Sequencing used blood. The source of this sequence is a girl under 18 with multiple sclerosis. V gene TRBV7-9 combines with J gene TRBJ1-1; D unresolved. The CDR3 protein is CASSLVAGNTEAFF. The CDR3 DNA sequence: TGTGCCAGCAGCTTAGTGGCCGGAAACACTGAAGCTTTCTTT.